The 21 T cell receptor beta chains presented below share a single source sample, sequenced in a study of shared clonotypes between healthy human individuals. Assay: immunoSEQ multiplex PCR; the TCRdb copy retains only in-frame clones and omits some. The repertoire holds roughly 2.1 million clones, with more than 85% as singletons. Positively selected for CCR7, the CD45RO-negative cells used as naive CD8 cells excluded terminally differentiated effector memory CD45RA+ cells. Sequencing was carried out using naive CD8+ T cells from PBMCs. These receptors all come from a young man in good health. Some clones in this sample may be carry-over from other donors' samples.

This clone was observed a handful of times. The CDR3 region has the DNA TGTGCCAGCAGCTTTAGGACTACTAACACCGGGGAGCTGTTTTTT. It codes for CASSFRTTNTGELFF. The J gene is TRBJ2-2, the V gene TRBV7-9, with D tentatively TRBD2 (6 bases). V was clipped by 3 bases and J by 2 bases, with 10 bases between them. This CDR3 is built from 15 residues. Germline-derived CDR1 and CDR2 are SEHNR and FQNEAQ (reference sequence).

J is TRBJ2-5 and V is TRBV7-8; 7 nucleotides align to TRBD1. CDR1 is SGHVS and CDR2 is FQNEAQ in the germline V gene. With V trimmed by 5 bases and J by 5 bases, 11 bases remained unmatched. The CDR3 is 15 residues long. CDR3 nucleotides: TGTGCCAGCAGCGATGATAGGGGGACAGAGGAGACCCAGTACTTC. It encodes CASSDDRGTEETQYF.

This chain joins TRBV9 and TRBJ2-1; 9 bases map to TRBD2. The germline gives CDR1 SGDLS, CDR2 YYNGEE. With V trimmed by 0 bases and J by 4 bases, 8 bases remained unmatched. This CDR3 has 17 amino acids. The CDR3 sequence: CASSVVPGGRGYNEQFF. DNA of the CDR3: TGTGCCAGCAGCGTAGTGCCTGGCGGGAGGGGTTACAATGAGCAGTTCTTC.

V and J are TRBV19 and TRBJ1-1; D is perhaps TRBD1 (5 bases). Trimming cost V 2 bases and J 7 bases, with 11 bases left between them. Germline V gene data show CDR1 as LNHDA and CDR2 as SQIVND (reference sequence). The CDR3 runs to 13 residues. CDR3 residues: CASSIWGRGEAFF. CDR3 sequence (DNA): TGTGCCAGTAGTATATGGGGCCGGGGTGAAGCTTTCTTT. The variable domain in full, completed from reference TRBV19 and TRBJ1-1, reads DGGITQSPKYLFRKEGQNVTLSCEQNLNHDAMYWYRQDPGQGLRLIYYSQIVNDFQKGDIAEGYSVSREKKESFPLTVTSAQKNPTAFYLCASSIWGRGEAFFGQGTRLTVV.

In this sample, this clone turned up once. This rearrangement joins TRBV27 to TRBJ1-5, with a weak D call TRBD1 (6 bases). Germline CDR1 is MNHEY and CDR2 is SMNVEV (reference sequence). This CDR3 is 15 amino acids long. V dropped 6 bases and J dropped 4 bases, with 16 bases sitting between them. CDR3 sequence (DNA): TGTGCCAGCAGCCCACTTAGGACAGCTAATCAGCCCCAGCATTTT. It specifies CASSPLRTANQPQHF.

The genes are TRBV27 and TRBJ1-3; no reliable D call. The CDR3 length is 13 residues. Germline CDR1 reads MNHEY; CDR2 reads SMNVEV (reference sequence). V lost 5 bases to trimming and J lost 4 bases, with 9 bases between them. The CDR3 sequence is CASSLGFGNTIYF. CDR3 DNA sequence: TGTGCCAGCAGTCTAGGGTTCGGAAACACCATATATTTT.

This chain uses TRBV19 with TRBJ2-5; D not certain. This CDR3 comprises 13 residues. The ends were cut back, 6 bases at V and 1 base at J, with 9 bases in the middle. Germline lookup yields CDR1 LNHDA and CDR2 SQIVND (reference sequence). CDR3: CASSPGVQETQYF. Here the CDR3 DNA reads TGTGCCAGTAGCCCAGGAGTCCAAGAGACCCAGTACTTC.

This clone appeared a few times. The CDR3 DNA reads as TGTGCCAGCAGCTTTGTGTCGGTCACTGAAGCTTTCTTT. This encodes CASSFVSVTEAFF. This chain uses TRBV7-2 with TRBJ1-1; D is uncertain. Germline CDR1 is SGHTA and CDR2 is FQGNSA. Trimming took off 3 bases at V and 4 bases at J, with 9 bases between the two ends. The CDR3 has 13 residues.

The rearrangement links TRBV5-6 to TRBJ2-7, with a weak D call TRBD2 (6 bases). Germline CDR1 and CDR2: SGHDT and YYEEEE. CDR3 length: 15 amino acids. The germline V and J ends were trimmed by 4 bases and 5 bases, with 19 bases remaining between them. The CDR3 is CASSRETPPRDEQYF. The CDR3 DNA follows: TGTGCCAGCAGCCGGGAGACGCCACCTCGGGACGAGCAGTACTTC. The full variable domain, in which reference TRBV5-6 and TRBJ2-7 provide the parts outside the CDR3, is DAGVTQSPTHLIKTRGQQVTLRCSPKSGHDTVSWYQQALGQGPQFIFQYYEEEERQRGNFPDRFSGHQFPNYSSELNVNALLLGDSALYLCASSRETPPRDEQYFGPGTRLTVT.

The V and J genes are TRBV30 and TRBJ2-1; weak D call: TRBD1 (5 bases). Trimming left V 1 base short and J 7 bases short, with 8 bases between. This CDR3 has 12 amino acids. Germline V lookup: CDR1 GTSNPN, CDR2 SVGIG (reference sequence). The CDR3 DNA reads as TGTGCCTGGAGTGGCCCAGGGAATGAGCAGTTCTTC. As protein: CAWSGPGNEQFF.

The chain carries TRBV11-2 and TRBJ2-3; D possibly corresponds to TRBD2 (6 bases). The CDR3 totals 14 residues. V was shortened by 2 bases and J by 3 bases, with 9 bases between the two germline ends. Germline V gene lookup returns CDR1 SGHAT and CDR2 FQNNGV. The CDR3 loop reads CASSLTGETDTQYF. CDR3 bases: TGTGCCAGCAGCTTAACGGGAGAAACAGATACGCAGTATTTT.

V and J are TRBV27 and TRBJ1-5, with D perhaps TRBD1 (5 bases). V lost 5 bases to trimming and J lost 7 bases, with 21 bases between them. From germline, CDR1 is MNHEY and CDR2 SMNVEV (reference sequence). This CDR3 comprises 16 residues. This CDR3 reads CASSPLGGDGVQPQHF. DNA for the CDR3: TGTGCCAGCAGTCCCTTGGGGGGGGACGGAGTACAGCCCCAGCATTTT.

The CDR3 coding sequence is TGTGCCAGCAGCGTAGCAAGGGAAGAGACTAATGAAAAACTGTTTTTT. Translating it yields CASSVAREETNEKLFF. The chain recombines TRBV9 with TRBJ1-4, with D hard to call. V shed 0 bases and J shed 2 bases, with 11 bases lying between them. This CDR3 spans 16 amino acids. From germline, CDR1 is SGDLS and CDR2 YYNGEE. The full variable domain, its missing parts supplied by reference TRBV9 and TRBJ1-4, is DSGVTQTPKHLITATGQRVTLRCSPRSGDLSVYWYQQSLDQGLQFLIQYYNGEERAKGNILERFSAQQFPDLHSELNLSSLELGDSALYFCASSVAREETNEKLFFGSGTQLSVL.

This chain joins TRBV5-1 and TRBJ2-3; D gene ambiguous. CDR3 size: 9 residues. Germline CDR1 reads SGHRS; CDR2 reads YFSETQ. Deletions cut 8 bases from V and 9 bases from J, with 7 bases between. The CDR3 coding sequence is TGCGCCAGGAGGATCACGCAGTATTTT. Its translation: CARRITQYF.

This clone was observed once. CDR3 bases: TGCGCCAGCAGCTTCGGCAGGGGTCAGGTCACTGAAGCTTTCTTT. Amino acid sequence: CASSFGRGQVTEAFF. The chain is built from TRBV5-1 and TRBJ1-1; a weak D match, TRBD1 (6 bases). The germline V gene encodes CDR1 SGHRS and CDR2 YFSETQ. The CDR3 loop spans 15 amino acids. Trimming removed 2 bases at V and 4 bases at J, with 15 bases between.

The V gene is TRBV5-6, the J gene TRBJ2-4; possibly TRBD1 for D (6 bases). V shed 0 bases and J shed 13 bases, with 14 bases lying between them. The germline gives CDR1 SGHDT, CDR2 YYEEEE. This CDR3 comprises 13 residues. The CDR3 sequence is CASSLGTDKHQYF. The CDR3 region has the DNA TGTGCCAGCAGCTTGGGGACAGACAAGCACCAGTACTTC.

The count of this clone is one. The chain is built from TRBV5-4 and TRBJ1-2; D unclear. Germline assignment: CDR1 SGHNT and CDR2 YYREEE (reference sequence). CDR3 length: 11 residues. V was trimmed by 7 bases and J by 8 bases, leaving 12 bases between them. The CDR3 bases are TGTGCCAGCTCCTACCTCGGGGGCTACACCTTC. It codes for CASSYLGGYTF.

This chain joins TRBV27 and TRBJ2-7, with D possibly being TRBD1 (5 bases). CDR3 length: 14 amino acids. With 6 bases removed from V and 2 bases from J, the gap between germline ends came to 14 bases. The V gene's germline CDR1 is MNHEY and CDR2 SMNVEV (reference sequence). The CDR3 region has the DNA TGTGCCAGCAGACCCCTCTCACAGGCCTACGAGCAGTACTTC. Translated, it gives CASRPLSQAYEQYF.

The chain joins TRBV28 to TRBJ2-7; D ambiguous. Germline assignment: CDR1 MDHEN and CDR2 SYDVKM. Trimming shortened V by 8 bases and J by 4 bases, and 15 bases separated the two germline ends. The CDR3 runs to 13 residues. CDR3 DNA sequence: TGTGCCAGCGAGGCCGGGTCCCTTTACGAGCAGTACTTC. Its protein is CASEAGSLYEQYF.

The chain recombines TRBV5-1 with TRBJ2-5, with 7 bases identical to TRBD1. The germline V gene has CDR1 SGHRS and CDR2 YFSETQ. The CDR3 consists of 16 residues. Trimming took 1 base from V and 1 from J; bases not matched to a gene: 7. CDR3 sequence (DNA): TGCGCCAGCAGCTTGTATCAATCAGGGGGCCAAGAGACCCAGTACTTC. Its protein is CASSLYQSGGQETQYF.

The rearrangement joins TRBV5-6 to TRBJ2-7; TRBD1 matches at 10 bases. This CDR3 comprises 18 residues. V lost 4 bases and J lost 0; bases outside the gene matches: 13. CDR1 SGHDT and CDR2 YYEEEE come from the germline V gene. CDR3 sequence reads: CASSEGGGTGESSYEQYF. CDR3 in DNA: TGTGCCAGCAGCGAGGGGGGTGGGACAGGGGAGAGCTCCTACGAGCAGTACTTC.